The 26 T cell receptor beta chains listed next were all sequenced from one sample in a study of T cells in Graves' hyperthyroidism and ophthalmopathy. RNA transcripts were the template for amplifying TCR beta CDR3 regions. HTBI primers were used for first-round RT-PCR of the TCR CDR3. A single record per CDR3 protein comes from TCRdb applying MiXCR to the multiplex PCR reads. The sample holds about 840,000 distinct CDR3 sequences, about two fifths seen once. The sequenced material came from blood. The receptors stem from a man younger than 30 with Graves' hyperthyroidism.

This sequence joins TRBV7-9 and TRBJ2-7; 11 nucleotides line up with TRBD2. J lost 2 bases, V lost 5 bases, and 8 bases had no gene match. Germline CDR1 SEHNR, CDR2 FQNEAQ (reference sequence). The CDR3 contains 16 residues. The DNA of the CDR3 is TGTGCCAGCAGCCCCTCAACTAGCGGGAGACCCTACGAGCAGTACTTC. Protein product: CASSPSTSGRPYEQYF.

This clonotype has a handful of counts. The chain has TRBV6-1 and TRBJ1-1; D unclear. Germline lookup yields CDR1 MNHNS and CDR2 SASEGT. The ends were cut back, 8 bases at V and 3 bases at J, with 10 bases in the middle. The CDR3 length is 12 residues. The CDR3 DNA reads as TGTGCCAGCCTGGAGGCCCACACTGAAGCTTTCTTT. As protein: CASLEAHTEAFF.

The chain joins TRBV25-1 to TRBJ1-1, with D perhaps TRBD1 (5 bases). Per the germline V gene, CDR1 is MGHDK and CDR2 is SYGVNS. V was cut by 6 bases and J by 8 bases, with 13 bases left in between. The CDR3 spans 12 residues. CDR3 DNA: TGTGCCAGCAGGCAGGGACTGCAAGAAGCTTTCTTT. This gives the protein CASRQGLQEAFF.

The rearrangement links TRBV9 to TRBJ1-6; weak D call: TRBD1 (5 bases). The CDR3 sequence is 18 residues long. The germline gives CDR1 SGDLS, CDR2 YYNGEE. V was pared by 0 bases and J by 0 bases, with 13 bases between. CDR3 sequence reads: CASSVGRDRGSYNSPLHF. The CDR3, as DNA: TGTGCCAGCAGCGTAGGGAGGGATAGGGGCTCCTATAATTCACCCCTCCACTTT.

This clonotype showed up many times. The chain is built from TRBV9 and TRBJ1-2, with D unclear. Between the trimmed V and J ends, which lost 0 bases and 4 bases, there was a span of 7 bases. Germline CDR1 is SGDLS and CDR2 is YYNGEE. This CDR3 has 13 residues. CDR3 protein: CASSVETVYGYTF. The CDR3 region has the DNA TGTGCCAGCAGCGTAGAAACGGTCTATGGCTACACCTTC.

The chain links TRBV18 to TRBJ1-1, with a tentative D call TRBD1 (6 bases). Trimming pared 4 bases from V and 5 bases from J, leaving 8 bases between. In germline, CDR1 is KGHSH, CDR2 LQKENI. The CDR3 spans 12 residues. CDR3 region: CASSRTETEAFF. The DNA of the CDR3 is TGTGCCAGCTCACGGACAGAAACTGAAGCTTTCTTT.

The chain uses TRBV20-1 and TRBJ1-1; the D is unclear. The CDR3 covers 18 residues. Germline lookup yields CDR1 DFQATT and CDR2 SNEGSKA (reference sequence). Deletions cut 1 base from V and 3 bases from J, with 24 bases between. This CDR3 is CSARGLNKRTASDTEAFF. In nucleotides, the CDR3 is TGCAGTGCTAGAGGCCTGAACAAAAGGACCGCATCGGACACTGAAGCTTTCTTT.

This clonotype appeared once. This chain connects TRBV19 to TRBJ2-2; D might be TRBD2 (7 bases). CDR3 size: 13 residues. The V end was cut by 10 bases, the J end by 8 bases, with 17 bases between. Germline CDR1 reads LNHDA; CDR2 reads SQIVND (reference sequence). The CDR3, as DNA: TGTGCCACCGGGGGGCCCGGGCGAGGGGAGCTGTTTTTT. Its translation: CATGGPGRGELFF.

This clonotype has just a few counts. The V call is TRBV7-2, the J call TRBJ1-4, with 7 bases matching TRBD1. Trimming cost V 5 bases and J 0 bases; bases outside gene matches: 6. CDR3 length: 16 residues. The germline gives CDR1 SGHTA, CDR2 FQGNSA. In nucleotides, the CDR3 is TGTGCCAGCAGCCAAGGGGGCCTCCCAACTAATGAAAAACTGTTTTTT. Its protein is CASSQGGLPTNEKLFF.

The chain couples TRBV9 to TRBJ2-5, with a possible D match to TRBD2 (5 bases). The germline V gene has CDR1 SGDLS and CDR2 YYNGEE. V lost 4 bases to trimming and J lost 4 bases, with 17 bases between them. This CDR3 comprises 15 residues. The CDR3 coding sequence is TGTGCCAGCAGCCAAGGAATGGCGGGCGGAGAGACCCAGTACTTC. Encoded protein: CASSQGMAGGETQYF.

V and J are TRBV12-3 or TRBV12-4 and TRBJ1-4, with TRBD1 identical over 11 bases. CDR3 length: 15 residues. After removal of 6 bases from V and 6 bases from J, the junction contained 6 bases not matched to a gene. As DNA, the CDR3 is TGTGCCAGCAGCCAAAGGACAGGGGGCGATGAAAAACTGTTTTTT. Its translation is CASSQRTGGDEKLFF.

This clonotype was counted only a few times. This chain joins TRBV19 and TRBJ2-2; unclear D gene. CDR1 is LNHDA and CDR2 is SQIVND in the germline V gene (reference sequence). The CDR3 length is 12 residues. V was cut by 9 bases and J by 5 bases, with 10 bases left in between. The CDR3 region is CASSTRTGELFF. Written as DNA, the CDR3 is TGTGCCAGCAGCACCAGAACCGGGGAGCTGTTTTTT.

This chain links TRBV5-4 with TRBJ2-2; D ambiguous. V lost 1 base to trimming and J lost 8 bases, with 12 bases between them. Germline CDR1 and CDR2: SGHNT and YYREEE (reference sequence). The length of the CDR3 is 14 residues. The CDR3 sequence: CASSLPQLSGELFF. The CDR3 DNA sequence: TGTGCCAGCAGCTTGCCGCAGCTCTCAGGGGAGCTGTTTTTT.

With respect to this clonotype: This clone may be a read error of a much larger clone one base away. V usage is TRBV2 and J usage is TRBJ2-7; unclear D gene. In germline, CDR1 is SNHLY, CDR2 FYNNEI. This CDR3 contains 12 residues. In nucleotides, the CDR3 is TGTGCCAACAGTGTGGGAAACTACGAGCAGTACTTC. Translated: CANSVGNYEQYF.

Note on this clonotype: A junction boundary mismatches the germline segment, possibly from a read error. The chain is built from TRBV10-3 and TRBJ2-5; 8 bases fit TRBD1. Germline lookup yields CDR1 ENHRY and CDR2 SYGVKD. This CDR3 comprises 13 residues. CDR3 DNA sequence: TGCGCCATCAGGTCAGGGGGCTCCGGGACCCAGTACTTC. Its translation is CAIRSGGSGTQYF.

This clonotype appeared a few times. The chain uses TRBV19 and TRBJ1-5; TRBD1 is a possible D gene (5 bases). The CDR3 runs to 14 residues. V gave up 6 bases and J gave up 7 bases, with 16 bases separating them. CDR1 and CDR2 from the germline V gene are LNHDA and SQIVND (reference sequence). DNA for the CDR3: TGTGCCAGTAGCGCGGGAGACTGGGGCCAGCCCCAGCATTTT. Residues: CASSAGDWGQPQHF.

This rearrangement joins TRBV7-9 to TRBJ2-7; 14 nucleotides match TRBD2. The J segment lost 5 bases and the V segment lost 5 bases, leaving 14 bases of the junction unmatched. In germline, CDR1 is SEHNR, CDR2 FQNEAQ (reference sequence). This CDR3 is built from 18 residues. In DNA form, the CDR3 reads TGTGCCAGCAGCCAAGGGACGGGGGGACTAGCGGGAGTCCACGAGCAGTACTTC. It is translated as CASSQGTGGLAGVHEQYF.

This clonotype was picked up many times. The rearrangement links TRBV7-2 to TRBJ2-7; a possible D gene is TRBD1 (6 bases). CDR1 and CDR2 from the germline V gene are SGHTA and FQGNSA. Trimming cost V 8 bases and J 7 bases, with 18 bases left between them. The CDR3 length is 13 residues. The CDR3 region has the DNA TGTGCCAGCCGTTCCTACAGGGAAGGTGAGCAGTACTTC. This codes for CASRSYREGEQYF. Together with reference TRBV7-2 and TRBJ2-7, the CDR3 gives the full variable domain: GAGVSQSPSNKVTEKGKDVELRCDPISGHTALYWYRQSLGQGLEFLIYFQGNSAPDKSGLPSDRFSAERTGGSVSTLTIQRTQQEDSAVYLCASRSYREGEQYFGPGTRLTVT.

This clonotype was observed many times. The genes are TRBV7-9 and TRBJ2-7; D gene ambiguous. The V and J ends lost 3 bases and 3 bases respectively, with 12 bases between them. CDR1 is SEHNR, CDR2 FQNEAQ, per germline (reference sequence). The CDR3 totals 14 residues. CDR3 in amino acids: CASSFDGVNYEQYF. CDR3 nucleotide sequence: TGTGCCAGCAGCTTCGACGGAGTTAACTACGAGCAGTACTTC.

The chain links TRBV12-3 or TRBV12-4 to TRBJ1-1, with D maybe TRBD1 (5 bases). The CDR3 runs 15 residues. V lost 5 bases and J lost 5, with 18 bases in between. The CDR3 DNA reads TGTGCCAGCAGTCACCTGAGGAGGGGAGGGACTGAAGCTTTCTTT. Translating gives CASSHLRRGGTEAFF.

The V and J genes are TRBV20-1 and TRBJ2-7, with 7 positions matching TRBD2. CDR1 and CDR2 from the germline V gene are DFQATT and SNEGSKA (reference sequence). V was clipped by 7 bases and J by 4 bases; unmatched bases: 16. The CDR3 has 15 residues. This CDR3 reads CSDGLSGGRTYEQYF. Here the CDR3 DNA reads TGCAGTGATGGTCTTTCGGGCGGGAGAACATACGAGCAGTACTTC.

This clonotype was found many times. The chain is built from TRBV10-3 and TRBJ2-5, with D possibly matching TRBD2 (7 bases). The CDR3 length is 17 residues. The V and J ends lost 0 bases and 1 base respectively, with 15 bases between them. Germline values: CDR1 ENHRY, CDR2 SYGVKD. CDR3 DNA: TGTGCCATCAGTGAGTCGAGAGGGGGGGCTACCCAAGAGACCCAGTACTTC. It translates to CAISESRGGATQETQYF.

This clonotype was counted once. The J gene is TRBJ2-5, the V gene TRBV25-1, with a tentative D call TRBD2 (6 bases). Germline V gene data show CDR1 as MGHDK and CDR2 as SYGVNS. Between the trimmed V and J ends, which lost 8 bases and 0 bases, there was a span of 13 bases. The CDR3 consists of 14 residues. The CDR3 loop is CASEEGLYQETQYF. The DNA for the CDR3 is TGTGCCAGCGAGGAGGGATTGTACCAAGAGACCCAGTACTTC.

As concerns this clonotype: The junction departs from germline at one end; a sequencing error may be responsible. The CDR3, as DNA: TGTGCCAGCAGTTATCGGACAGATAATTCACCCCTCCACTTT. Protein: CASSYRTDNSPLHF. The V and J genes are TRBV10-3 and TRBJ1-6; possibly TRBD1 for D (6 bases). In germline, CDR1 is ENHRY, CDR2 SYGVKD. The CDR3 has 14 residues.

The chain couples TRBV19 to TRBJ2-7; D unresolved. The CDR3 totals 13 residues. V was pared by 4 bases and J by 3 bases, with 10 bases between. Germline loops: CDR1 LNHDA, CDR2 SQIVND (reference sequence). CDR3 amino acids: CASSTGWDYEQYF. CDR3 DNA sequence: TGTGCCAGTAGTACCGGATGGGACTACGAGCAGTACTTC.

This clonotype came up many times. This sequence joins TRBV7-2 and TRBJ1-5; D remains unclear. Germline V gene lookup returns CDR1 SGHTA and CDR2 FQGNSA. CDR3 length: 14 residues. V was cut by 5 bases and J by 5 bases, with 13 bases left in between. CDR3 nucleotides: TGTGCCAGCAGCCCGAATGGGGTGTATCAGCCCCAGCATTTT. It encodes CASSPNGVYQPQHF.